Reported below is one T cell receptor (beta chain). Germline V gives CDR1 WSHSY, CDR2 SAAADI. The length of the CDR3 is 15 residues. The V and J ends lost 6 bases and 3 bases, in that order; junction bases with no gene match: 9. This specimen comes from a study of OX40 agonist ivuxolimab in advanced cancers. Only in-frame clones appear in the TCRdb table, and some are missing; sequencing was by immunoSEQ multiplex PCR. This sample yields 76,000 or so clones, of which approximately 85% are seen a single time; about 0.6% belongs to the top ten. Sequencing was performed on CD4+ or CD8+ T cells sorted from blood, taken in a trial of the OX40 agonist ivuxolimab. This TCR was sampled from an adult with an advanced solid tumor such as melanoma, head and neck, liver or kidney cancer. The rearrangement joins TRBV10-2 to TRBJ2-7, with 9 bases fitting TRBD2. DNA for the CDR3: TGCGCCAGCAGCTCTAGCGGGGCCCCGGACTACGAGCAGTACTTC. It is translated as CASSSSGAPDYEQYF.